One and the same sample provided the 26 T cell receptor beta chains below, sequenced in a study of blood T cell repertoires in COVID-19. Sequencing was performed with immunoSEQ multiplex PCR; in TCRdb, only in-frame clones are kept and a portion is missing. The repertoire holds about 46,000 clones, under 85% seen once, with about 7.7% in the top ten. The sequencing sample was made of peripheral blood. All receptors derive from a man in his sixties with active COVID-19.

This chain uses TRBV7-2 with TRBJ2-7; a weak D match, TRBD2 (5 bases). V lost 4 bases and J 3 bases, leaving 10 bases between the germline ends. CDR3 length equals 13 residues. Germline CDR1 and CDR2: SGHTA and FQGNSA. CDR3 in amino acids: CASSSDGGYEQYF. CDR3 DNA: TGTGCCAGCAGCTCCGACGGAGGCTACGAGCAGTACTTC.

The chain uses TRBV5-8 and TRBJ1-4, with a possible D match to TRBD1 (5 bases). The CDR3 is 20 residues long. Germline CDR1 is SGHTS and CDR2 is YDEGEE. V lost 0 bases and J 0 bases, leaving 21 bases between the germline ends. The chain's CDR3 is CASSLGPLRGPVATNEKLFF. In nucleotides, the CDR3 is TGTGCCAGCAGCTTGGGACCGCTGCGGGGACCGGTCGCAACTAATGAAAAACTGTTTTTT.

This clone appeared a single time. The chain carries TRBV25-1 and TRBJ2-1; 10 nucleotides line up with TRBD2. Germline V gene data show CDR1 as MGHDK and CDR2 as SYGVNS. V shed 0 bases, J shed 0 bases, and the junction held 5 bases outside the gene matches. This CDR3 has 18 residues. The CDR3 loop is CASSEYRASGGSYNEQFF. For the CDR3, the DNA is TGTGCCAGCAGTGAATATAGAGCTAGCGGGGGCTCCTACAATGAGCAGTTCTTC.

V usage is TRBV7-2 and J usage is TRBJ2-2; 9 bases align to TRBD1. Germline values: CDR1 SGHTA, CDR2 FQGNSA. The CDR3 sequence is 20 residues long. J gave up 0 bases and V 0 bases, and 11 bases lay outside the gene matches. This chain's CDR3 is CASSLAYRDRARANTGELFF. DNA for the CDR3: TGTGCCAGCAGCTTAGCATACCGGGACAGGGCCCGAGCGAACACCGGGGAGCTGTTTTTT.

The rearrangement links TRBV7-2 to TRBJ2-5; 8 bases match TRBD2. The germline V gene has CDR1 SGHTA and CDR2 FQGNSA. Trimming removed 2 bases from V and 2 bases from J; junction bases left unmatched: 4. The CDR3 extends over 15 amino acids. The CDR3 nucleotides are TGTGCCAGCAGCTTACTATCGGGGGGGCAAGAGACCCAGTACTTC. Translation gives CASSLLSGGQETQYF.

This clone has just a few counts. The J gene is TRBJ2-7, the V gene TRBV19; 14 bases agree with TRBD2. Trimming removed 6 bases from V and 4 bases from J; junction bases left unmatched: 5. The CDR3 extends over 15 amino acids. In germline, CDR1 is LNHDA, CDR2 SQIVND (reference sequence). The CDR3 DNA reads TGTGCCAGTAGCTCCGGGACTAGCGGGAGATACGAGCAGTACTTC. Its protein is CASSSGTSGRYEQYF. Complete variable domain (other parts from reference TRBV19 and TRBJ2-7): DGGITQSPKYLFRKEGQNVTLSCEQNLNHDAMYWYRQDPGQGLRLIYYSQIVNDFQKGDIAEGYSVSREKKESFPLTVTSAQKNPTAFYLCASSSGTSGRYEQYFGPGTRLTVT.

This clone was seen only a few times. This chain links TRBV7-9 with TRBJ2-3, with TRBD2 identical over 8 bases. This CDR3 spans 16 amino acids. Germline V gives CDR1 SEHNR, CDR2 FQNEAQ (reference sequence). Trimming cost V 2 bases and J 4 bases; bases outside gene matches: 8. Here the CDR3 DNA reads TGTGCCAGCAGCTTATTTCCCGGGAGGGCGGCAGATACGCAGTATTTT. The encoded protein is CASSLFPGRAADTQYF. Full variable domain (remainder filled in from reference TRBV7-9 and TRBJ2-3): DTGVSQNPRHKITKRGQNVTFRCDPISEHNRLYWYRQTLGQGPEFLTYFQNEAQLEKSRLLSDRFSAERPKGSFSTLEIQRTEQGDSAMYLCASSLFPGRAADTQYFGPGTRLTVL.

This chain links TRBV11-2 with TRBJ2-1; D gene ambiguous. Germline CDR1 SGHAT, CDR2 FQNNGV. The CDR3 runs 11 residues. V lost 2 bases to trimming and J lost 7 bases, with 3 bases between them. CDR3 in amino acids: CASSLINEQFF. The CDR3 DNA is TGTGCCAGCAGCTTAATAAATGAGCAGTTCTTC.

The chain carries TRBV4-2 and TRBJ2-1, with D possibly TRBD2 on 6 matching bases. The V and J ends lost 5 bases and 6 bases respectively, with 20 bases between them. CDR1 is LGHNA, CDR2 YNFKEQ, per germline. CDR3 length: 16 residues. The CDR3 is CASSVTTLALFNEQFF. The CDR3 DNA sequence: TGTGCCAGCAGCGTCACTACCCTAGCGCTCTTCAATGAGCAGTTCTTC.

The chain links TRBV5-4 to TRBJ2-7; D remains unclear. Trimming removed 2 bases from V and 1 base from J, with 10 bases in between. Germline V CDR1 and CDR2: SGHNT, YYREEE (reference sequence). The length of the CDR3 is 14 residues. The CDR3 nucleotides are TGTGCCAGCAGCTTCCAGCAGGCGTCCTACGAGCAGTACTTC. Its translation: CASSFQQASYEQYF.

CDR3 loop: CASSDRQGGTGELFF. CDR3 nucleotides: TGTGCCAGCAGTGACAGACAGGGGGGGACCGGGGAGCTGTTTTTT. The V and J genes are TRBV6-4 and TRBJ2-2, with 9 bases that match TRBD1. CDR1 and CDR2 (germline): MRHNA, SNTAGT. J was trimmed by 5 bases and V by 2 bases; bases with no gene match: 3. This CDR3 is built from 15 residues.

The chain is built from TRBV19 and TRBJ2-3, with D uncertain. The CDR3 length is 15 residues. The V gene's germline CDR1 is LNHDA and CDR2 SQIVND (reference sequence). The V and J ends lost 5 bases and 1 base respectively, with 13 bases between them. The CDR3 coding sequence is TGTGCCAGTAGTTCCTGGATCGGAGGCACAGATACGCAGTATTTT. This gives the protein CASSSWIGGTDTQYF.

The chain uses TRBV5-1 and TRBJ1-4, with D hard to call. The CDR3 contains 11 residues. Germline CDR1 is SGHRS and CDR2 is YFSETQ. Trimming took 5 bases from V and 12 from J, leaving 11 bases between them. The chain's CDR3 is CASRNEGELFF. CDR3 coding DNA: TGCGCCAGCAGGAATGAAGGAGAACTGTTTTTT.

The chain recombines TRBV3-1 (or the pseudogene TRBV3-2) with TRBJ2-7; no definite D call. The germline CDR1 and CDR2 sequences are LGHDT and YNNKEL (reference sequence). This CDR3 comprises 13 residues. V lost 7 bases and J lost 3, with 13 bases in between. Here the CDR3 reads CASTGPYYYEQYF. DNA of the CDR3: TGTGCCAGCACTGGCCCATACTACTACGAGCAGTACTTC.

The chain couples TRBV18 to TRBJ2-5; D is ambiguous. The CDR3 extends over 13 amino acids. The V end lost 2 bases, the J end lost 7 bases, and 11 bases lay between the germline ends. The germline V gene has CDR1 KGHSH and CDR2 LQKENI. In DNA, the CDR3 is TGTGCCAGCTCACCAAAGGCTGGCGGGACCCAGTACTTC. Protein sequence: CASSPKAGGTQYF.

The rearrangement links TRBV11-1 to TRBJ1-2, with D perhaps matching TRBD1 (6 bases). Per the germline V gene, CDR1 is SGHAT and CDR2 is FQDESV (reference sequence). CDR3 length: 15 amino acids. The germline V and J ends were trimmed by 5 bases and 0 bases, with 13 bases remaining between them. The DNA of the CDR3 is TGTGCCAGCAGCCCCGGACAGCCCTCTAACTATGGCTACACCTTC. It yields the protein CASSPGQPSNYGYTF.

This rearrangement joins TRBV4-2 to TRBJ2-2; a weak D match, TRBD1 (6 bases). Trimming removed 1 base from V and 0 bases from J, with 6 bases in between. Germline CDR1 LGHNA, CDR2 YNFKEQ. There are 15 residues in the CDR3. CDR3 DNA sequence: TGTGCCAGCAGCCAAGGGACAGCGAACACCGGGGAGCTGTTTTTT. The encoded protein is CASSQGTANTGELFF.

The gene calls are TRBV28 and TRBJ2-1, with 10 nucleotides matching TRBD2. This CDR3 has 14 residues. V lost 7 bases to trimming and J lost 6 bases; unmatched junction nucleotides: 6. Germline CDR1 and CDR2: MDHEN and SYDVKM. CDR3 loop: CASTRTSGLNEQFF. DNA for the CDR3: TGTGCCAGCACACGGACTAGCGGTCTCAATGAGCAGTTCTTC.

The J gene is TRBJ2-7, the V gene TRBV7-2; 7 bases fit TRBD1. The V and J ends lost 5 bases and 0 bases, in that order; junction bases with no gene match: 7. Germline values: CDR1 SGHTA, CDR2 FQGNSA. The CDR3 is 15 residues long. CDR3 sequence: CASSRRGDSSYEQYF. DNA of the CDR3: TGTGCCAGCAGCAGGAGAGGGGACAGCTCCTACGAGCAGTACTTC.

This clone was seen just once. The J gene is TRBJ1-2, the V gene TRBV28; D may be TRBD1 (5 bases). Germline V lookup: CDR1 MDHEN, CDR2 SYDVKM. V shed 4 bases and J shed 8 bases, with 20 bases lying between them. The CDR3 has 15 amino acids. The CDR3 DNA follows: TGTGCCAGCAGTTCAGCCGGGACCGGGGGTCTGGGCTACACCTTC. As protein: CASSSAGTGGLGYTF.

The rearrangement joins TRBV27 to TRBJ1-1; 8 bases are a match to TRBD1. Unmatched junction bases numbered 5, after V lost 2 bases and J lost 9 bases. The CDR3 consists of 13 residues. Looked up from germline, CDR1 is MNHEY and CDR2 is SMNVEV (reference sequence). This CDR3 reads CASSLQTGDKAFF. The DNA of the CDR3 is TGTGCCAGCAGTTTACAGACAGGGGATAAAGCTTTCTTT.

This clone has only a few counts. The rearrangement joins TRBV27 to TRBJ2-7; TRBD1 matches 9 bases. The CDR3 has 15 amino acids. Germline V CDR1 and CDR2: MNHEY, SMNVEV (reference sequence). J lost 6 bases, V lost 6 bases, and 12 bases had no gene match. Written as DNA, the CDR3 is TGTGCCAGCAGACTTACTGGGACAGGGTCTGGCGAGCAGTACTTC. Translated, it gives CASRLTGTGSGEQYF.

The chain has TRBV5-1 and TRBJ1-6, with TRBD1 matching 9 bases. Germline CDR1 reads SGHRS; CDR2 reads YFSETQ. J gave up 7 bases and V 4 bases, and 3 bases lay outside the gene matches. The CDR3 loop spans 14 amino acids. The CDR3 DNA is TGCGCCAGCAGCCGTGGACAGGGGAATTCACCCCTCCACTTT. Protein product: CASSRGQGNSPLHF. Based on the CDR3 plus reference TRBV5-1 and TRBJ1-6, the full variable domain is KAGVTQTPRYLIKTRGQQVTLSCSPISGHRSVSWYQQTPGQGLQFLFEYFSETQRNKGNFPGRFSGRQFSNSRSEMNVSTLELGDSALYLCASSRGQGNSPLHFGNGTRLTVT.

The V gene is TRBV28, the J gene TRBJ2-1; TRBD2 aligns across 12 bases. Germline V gene sequence: CDR1 MDHEN, CDR2 SYDVKM. V dropped 6 bases and J dropped 10; count of bases not matched to a gene: 7. This CDR3 comprises 14 residues. CDR3 protein: CASRGLAGLGEQFF. CDR3 nucleotides: TGTGCCAGCAGAGGACTAGCGGGACTCGGGGAGCAGTTCTTC. The whole variable domain, filled in from reference TRBV28 and TRBJ2-1, reads DVKVTQSSRYLVKRTGEKVFLECVQDMDHENMFWYRQDPGLGLRLIYFSYDVKMKEKGDIPEGYSVSREKKERFSLILESASTNQTSMYLCASRGLAGLGEQFFGPGTRLTVL.

This sequence joins TRBV11-2 and TRBJ2-5, with a possible D match to TRBD2 (6 bases). V was cut by 5 bases and J by 1 base, with 17 bases left in between. The CDR3 contains 16 residues. Per the germline V gene, CDR1 is SGHAT and CDR2 is FQNNGV. The DNA for the CDR3 is TGTGCCAGCAGCCTAGCCTTGGCAGCGGGCCAAGAGACCCAGTACTTC. Translating it yields CASSLALAAGQETQYF.

In its sample, this clone was seen a few times. The V call is TRBV19, the J call TRBJ2-6; 9 positions match TRBD2. Looked up from germline, CDR1 is LNHDA and CDR2 is SQIVND (reference sequence). V lost 4 bases to trimming and J lost 3 bases; unmatched junction nucleotides: 4. The CDR3 is 16 amino acids. Written as DNA, the CDR3 is TGTGCCAGTAGTAGCGGGGGGGCCGGTGGGGCCAACGTCCTGACTTTC. As protein: CASSSGGAGGANVLTF.